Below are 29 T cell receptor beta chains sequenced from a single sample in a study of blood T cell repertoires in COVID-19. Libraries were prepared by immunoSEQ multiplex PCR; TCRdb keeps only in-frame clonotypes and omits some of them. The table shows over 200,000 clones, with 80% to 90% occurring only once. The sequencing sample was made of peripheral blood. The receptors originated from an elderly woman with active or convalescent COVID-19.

CDR3 residues: CSVSAFLAGGNTGELFF. As DNA, the CDR3 is TGCAGCGTTTCTGCGTTCTTGGCGGGAGGAAACACCGGGGAGCTGTTTTTT. The V call is TRBV29-1, the J call TRBJ2-2; 8 nucleotides match TRBD2. With 5 bases clipped from V and 2 bases from J, the junction kept 13 bases outside the gene matches. The CDR3 loop spans 17 amino acids. From germline, CDR1 is SQVTM and CDR2 ANQGSEA.

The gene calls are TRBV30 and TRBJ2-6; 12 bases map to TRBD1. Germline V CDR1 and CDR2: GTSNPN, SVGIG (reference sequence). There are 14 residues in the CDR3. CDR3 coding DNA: TGTGCGGGACAGGGGGCTGGTGGGGCCAACGTCCTGACTTTC. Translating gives CAGQGAGGANVLTF.

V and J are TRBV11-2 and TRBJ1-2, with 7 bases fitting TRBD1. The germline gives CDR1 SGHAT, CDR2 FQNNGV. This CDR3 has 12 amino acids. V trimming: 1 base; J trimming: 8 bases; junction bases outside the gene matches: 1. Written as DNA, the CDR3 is TGTGCCAGCAGCTTAGGACAGGGCGGCTACACCTTC. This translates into CASSLGQGGYTF.

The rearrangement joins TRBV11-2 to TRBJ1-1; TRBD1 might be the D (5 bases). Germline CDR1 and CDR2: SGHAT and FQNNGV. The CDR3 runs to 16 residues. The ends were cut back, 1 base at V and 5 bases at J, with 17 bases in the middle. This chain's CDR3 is CASSLGDGDWGTEAFF. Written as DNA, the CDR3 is TGTGCCAGCAGCTTAGGCGACGGGGACTGGGGAACTGAAGCTTTCTTT. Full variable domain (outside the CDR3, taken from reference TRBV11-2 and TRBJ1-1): EAGVAQSPRYKIIEKRQSVAFWCNPISGHATLYWYQQILGQGPKLLIQFQNNGVVDDSQLPKDRFSAERLKGVDSTLKIQPAKLEDSAVYLCASSLGDGDWGTEAFFGQGTRLTVV.

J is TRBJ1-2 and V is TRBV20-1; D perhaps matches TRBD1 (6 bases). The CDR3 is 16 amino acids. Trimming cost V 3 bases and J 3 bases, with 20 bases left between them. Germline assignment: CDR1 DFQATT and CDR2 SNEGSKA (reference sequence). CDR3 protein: CSASLPNRVRDYGYTF. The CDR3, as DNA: TGCAGTGCTAGTCTCCCTAACAGGGTCAGAGACTATGGCTACACCTTC.

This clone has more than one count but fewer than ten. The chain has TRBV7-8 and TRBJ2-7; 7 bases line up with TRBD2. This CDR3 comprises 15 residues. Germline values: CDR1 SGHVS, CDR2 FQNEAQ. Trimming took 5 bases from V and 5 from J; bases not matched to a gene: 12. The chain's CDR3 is CASSARGELGDEQYF. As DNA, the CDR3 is TGTGCCAGCAGCGCCCGGGGGGAGTTGGGGGACGAGCAGTACTTC.

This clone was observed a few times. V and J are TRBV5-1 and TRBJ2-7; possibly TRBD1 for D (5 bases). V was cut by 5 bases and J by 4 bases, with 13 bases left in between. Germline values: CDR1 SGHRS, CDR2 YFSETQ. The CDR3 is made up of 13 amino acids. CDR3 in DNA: TGCGCCAGCAGAGCATTAGGGGCTTACGAGCAGTACTTC. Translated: CASRALGAYEQYF.

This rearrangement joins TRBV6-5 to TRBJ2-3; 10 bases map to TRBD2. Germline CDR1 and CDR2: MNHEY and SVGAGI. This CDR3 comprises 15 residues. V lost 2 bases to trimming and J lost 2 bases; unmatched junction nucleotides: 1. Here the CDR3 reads CASSYTSGTTDTQYF. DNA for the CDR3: TGTGCCAGCAGTTACACTAGCGGGACCACAGATACGCAGTATTTT.

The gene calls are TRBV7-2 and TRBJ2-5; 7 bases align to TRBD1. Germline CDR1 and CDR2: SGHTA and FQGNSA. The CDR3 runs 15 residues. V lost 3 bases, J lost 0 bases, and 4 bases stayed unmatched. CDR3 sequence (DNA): TGTGCCAGCAGCTTTTTGACAGGGTACCAAGAGACCCAGTACTTC. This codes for CASSFLTGYQETQYF.

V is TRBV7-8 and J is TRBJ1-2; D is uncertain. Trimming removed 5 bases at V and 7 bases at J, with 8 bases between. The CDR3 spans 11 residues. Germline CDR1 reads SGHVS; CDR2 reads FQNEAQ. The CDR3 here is CASSRPGGYTF. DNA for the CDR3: TGTGCCAGCAGCCGCCCCGGTGGCTACACCTTC.

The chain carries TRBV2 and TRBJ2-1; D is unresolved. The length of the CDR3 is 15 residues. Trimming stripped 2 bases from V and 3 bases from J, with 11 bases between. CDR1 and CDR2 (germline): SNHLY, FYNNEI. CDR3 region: CASSEQRGDYNEQFF. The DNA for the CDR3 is TGTGCCAGCAGTGAACAGCGCGGCGACTACAATGAGCAGTTCTTC.

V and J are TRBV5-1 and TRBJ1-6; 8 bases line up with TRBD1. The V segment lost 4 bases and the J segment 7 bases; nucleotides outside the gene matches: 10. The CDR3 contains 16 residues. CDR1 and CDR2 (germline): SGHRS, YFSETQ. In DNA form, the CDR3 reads TGCGCCAGCAGCCCACAGGGGGATAGTGAAAATTCACCCCTCCACTTT. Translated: CASSPQGDSENSPLHF.

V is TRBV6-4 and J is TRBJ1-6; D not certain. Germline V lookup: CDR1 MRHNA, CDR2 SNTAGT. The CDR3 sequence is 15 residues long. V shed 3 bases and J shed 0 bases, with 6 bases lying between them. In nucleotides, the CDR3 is TGTGCCAGCAGTGAAGGGAGCTCCTATAATTCACCCCTCCACTTT. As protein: CASSEGSSYNSPLHF.

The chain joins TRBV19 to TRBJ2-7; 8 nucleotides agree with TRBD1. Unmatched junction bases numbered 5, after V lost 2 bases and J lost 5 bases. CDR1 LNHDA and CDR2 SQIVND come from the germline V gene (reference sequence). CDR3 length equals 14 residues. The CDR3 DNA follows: TGTGCCAGTAGTATAAGCAGGGGGCAGAACGAGCAGTACTTC. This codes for CASSISRGQNEQYF.

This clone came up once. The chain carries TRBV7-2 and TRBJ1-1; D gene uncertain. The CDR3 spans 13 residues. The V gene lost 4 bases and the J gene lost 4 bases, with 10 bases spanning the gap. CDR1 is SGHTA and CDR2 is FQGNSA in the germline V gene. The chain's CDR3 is CASSSAGGTEAFF. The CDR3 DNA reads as TGTGCCAGCAGCTCAGCCGGCGGCACTGAAGCTTTCTTT.

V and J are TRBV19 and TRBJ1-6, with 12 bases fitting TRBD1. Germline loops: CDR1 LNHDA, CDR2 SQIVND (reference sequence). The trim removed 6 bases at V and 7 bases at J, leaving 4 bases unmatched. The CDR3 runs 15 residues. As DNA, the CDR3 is TGTGCCAGTAGGGGACAGGGGGCCCGGAATTCACCCCTCCACTTT. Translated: CASRGQGARNSPLHF.

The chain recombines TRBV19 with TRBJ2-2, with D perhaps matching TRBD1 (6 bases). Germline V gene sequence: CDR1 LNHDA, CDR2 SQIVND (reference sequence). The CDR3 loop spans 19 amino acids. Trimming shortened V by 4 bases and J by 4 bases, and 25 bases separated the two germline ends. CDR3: CASSTHRQVAGGGTGELFF. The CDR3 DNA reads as TGTGCCAGTAGTACCCATCGACAGGTTGCCGGTGGCGGCACCGGGGAGCTGTTTTTT.

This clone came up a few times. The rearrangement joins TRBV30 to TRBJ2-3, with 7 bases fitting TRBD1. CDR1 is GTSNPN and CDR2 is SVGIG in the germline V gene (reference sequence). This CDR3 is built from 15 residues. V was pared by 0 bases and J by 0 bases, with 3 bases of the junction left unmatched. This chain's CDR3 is CAWSVLGQSTDTQYF. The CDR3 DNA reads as TGTGCCTGGAGTGTACTGGGACAGAGCACAGATACGCAGTATTTT.

The DNA for the CDR3 is TGTGCCAGCAGCTTGGTAACTAGCGCGTACAATGAGCAGTTCTTC. Residues: CASSLVTSAYNEQFF. The chain uses TRBV5-4 and TRBJ2-1, with TRBD2 matching 7 bases. The CDR3 contains 15 residues. Per the germline V gene, CDR1 is SGHNT and CDR2 is YYREEE (reference sequence). After removal of 0 bases from V and 4 bases from J, the junction contained 4 bases not matched to a gene.

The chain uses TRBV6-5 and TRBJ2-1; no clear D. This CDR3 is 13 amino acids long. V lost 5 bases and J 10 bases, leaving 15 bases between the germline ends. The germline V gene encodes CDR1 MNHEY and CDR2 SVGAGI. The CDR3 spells CASSLPGFLEQFF. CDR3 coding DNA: TGTGCCAGCAGTCTCCCCGGGTTCTTGGAGCAGTTCTTC.

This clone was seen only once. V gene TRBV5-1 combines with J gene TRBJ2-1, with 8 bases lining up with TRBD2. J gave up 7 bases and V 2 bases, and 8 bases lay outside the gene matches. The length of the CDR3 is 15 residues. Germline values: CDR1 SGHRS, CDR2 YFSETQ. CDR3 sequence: CASSLQRGRYNEQFF. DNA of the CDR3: TGCGCCAGCAGCTTACAGCGGGGGCGTTATAATGAGCAGTTCTTC. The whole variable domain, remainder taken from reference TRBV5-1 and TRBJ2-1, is KAGVTQTPRYLIKTRGQQVTLSCSPISGHRSVSWYQQTPGQGLQFLFEYFSETQRNKGNFPGRFSGRQFSNSRSEMNVSTLELGDSALYLCASSLQRGRYNEQFFGPGTRLTVL.

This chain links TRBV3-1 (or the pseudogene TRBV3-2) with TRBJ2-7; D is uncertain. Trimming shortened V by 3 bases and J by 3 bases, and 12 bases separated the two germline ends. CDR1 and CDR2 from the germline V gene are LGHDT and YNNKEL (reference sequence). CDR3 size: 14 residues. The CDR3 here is CASSHQALIYEQYF. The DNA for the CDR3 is TGTGCCAGCAGCCATCAAGCGCTAATCTACGAGCAGTACTTC.

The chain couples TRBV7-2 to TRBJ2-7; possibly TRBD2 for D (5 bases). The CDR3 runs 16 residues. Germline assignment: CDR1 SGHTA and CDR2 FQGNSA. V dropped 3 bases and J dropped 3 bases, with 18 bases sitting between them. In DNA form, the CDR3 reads TGTGCCAGCAGCTTTACCGACGGGAACGGGGTCTACGAGCAGTACTTC. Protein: CASSFTDGNGVYEQYF.

CDR3 DNA: TGTGCCAGCAGCTTAGGCCGGGGGTTAGATACGCAGTATTTT. Amino acids: CASSLGRGLDTQYF. The J gene is TRBJ2-3, the V gene TRBV13, with a tentative D call TRBD2 (6 bases). The V gene's germline CDR1 is PRHDT and CDR2 FYEKMQ (reference sequence). V was trimmed by 0 bases and J by 5 bases, leaving 9 bases between them. The CDR3 totals 14 residues.

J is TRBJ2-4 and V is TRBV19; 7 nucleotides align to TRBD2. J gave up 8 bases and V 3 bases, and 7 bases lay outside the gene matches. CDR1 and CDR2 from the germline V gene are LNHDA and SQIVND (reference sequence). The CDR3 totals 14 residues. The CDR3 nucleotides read TGTGCCAGTAGTATCAATCTAGCGGCGGACATTCAGTACTTC. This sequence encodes CASSINLAADIQYF.

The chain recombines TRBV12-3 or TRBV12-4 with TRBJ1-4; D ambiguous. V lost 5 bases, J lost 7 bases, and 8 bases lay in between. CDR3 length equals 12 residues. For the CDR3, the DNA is TGTGCCAGCAGTCCAACAAGTGAAAAACTGTTTTTT. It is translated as CASSPTSEKLFF.

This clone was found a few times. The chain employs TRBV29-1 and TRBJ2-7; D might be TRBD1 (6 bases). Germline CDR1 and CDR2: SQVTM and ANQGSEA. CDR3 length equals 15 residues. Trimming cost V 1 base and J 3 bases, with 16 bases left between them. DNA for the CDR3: TGCAGCGTTGAAGCACTACAGGGAAAAGACTACGAGCAGTACTTC. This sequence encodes CSVEALQGKDYEQYF.

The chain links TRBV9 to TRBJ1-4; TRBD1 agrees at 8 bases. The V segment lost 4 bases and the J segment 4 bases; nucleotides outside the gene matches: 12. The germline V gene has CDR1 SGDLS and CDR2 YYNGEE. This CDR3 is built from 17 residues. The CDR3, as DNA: TGTGCCAGCAGCCCGCGACCCGGACAGGGCGGTAATGAAAAACTGTTTTTT. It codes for CASSPRPGQGGNEKLFF.

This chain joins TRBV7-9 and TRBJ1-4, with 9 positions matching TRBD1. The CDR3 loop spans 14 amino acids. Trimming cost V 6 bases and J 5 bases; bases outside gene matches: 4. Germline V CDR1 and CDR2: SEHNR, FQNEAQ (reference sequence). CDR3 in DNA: TGTGCCAGCAGTCCGGGACAGGGAAATGAAAAACTGTTTTTT. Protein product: CASSPGQGNEKLFF.